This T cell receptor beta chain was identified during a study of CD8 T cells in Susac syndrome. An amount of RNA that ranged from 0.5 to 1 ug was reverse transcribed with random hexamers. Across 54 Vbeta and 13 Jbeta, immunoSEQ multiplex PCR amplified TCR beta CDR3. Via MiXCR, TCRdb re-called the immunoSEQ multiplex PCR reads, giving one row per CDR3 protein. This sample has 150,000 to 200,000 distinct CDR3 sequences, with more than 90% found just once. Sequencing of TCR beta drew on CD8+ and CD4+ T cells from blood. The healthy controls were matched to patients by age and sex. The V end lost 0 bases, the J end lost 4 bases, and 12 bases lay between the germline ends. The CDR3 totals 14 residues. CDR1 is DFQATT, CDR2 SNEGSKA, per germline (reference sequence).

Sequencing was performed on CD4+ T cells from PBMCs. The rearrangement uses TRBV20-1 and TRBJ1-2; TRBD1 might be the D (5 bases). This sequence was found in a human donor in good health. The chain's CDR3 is CSARDQWTTYGYTF. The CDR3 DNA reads TGCAGTGCTAGAGATCAGTGGACAACCTATGGCTACACCTTC.